The 18 T cell receptor beta chains given below trace back to one sample, sequenced in a study of T cell clonotyping in hematopoietic cell transplantation. The repertoire was sequenced with immunoSEQ multiplex PCR; TCRdb's copy has only in-frame clones and lacks some. The sample carries about 6,300 clones, just under 80% recorded once. The sample consisted of peripheral blood mononuclear cells, taken 180 days after allogeneic stem cell transplant. These receptors were collected from a male patient in his seventies who had an allogeneic stem cell transplant from an unrelated donor, so T cells may come from the graft donor. Some clones in this sample may be carry-over from other donors' samples.

The V gene is TRBV6-5, the J gene TRBJ2-7; 8 bases are a match to TRBD1. Germline V gene sequence: CDR1 MNHEY, CDR2 SVGAGI. This CDR3 is 12 amino acids long. V lost 6 bases to trimming and J lost 6 bases; unmatched junction nucleotides: 4. CDR3 in amino acids: CASRQGGTEQYF. The CDR3, as DNA: TGTGCCAGCAGACAGGGGGGAACCGAGCAGTACTTC.

The chain carries TRBV15 and TRBJ2-1, with 11 bases fitting TRBD2. The CDR3 extends over 18 amino acids. With 0 bases clipped from V and 1 base from J, the junction kept 5 bases outside the gene matches. Germline assignment: CDR1 LNHNV and CDR2 YYDKDF (reference sequence). CDR3 amino acids: CATSREGLAGGSYNEQFF. The CDR3 coding sequence is TGTGCCACCAGCAGAGAGGGGCTAGCGGGAGGTTCCTACAATGAGCAGTTCTTC.

This chain connects TRBV7-2 to TRBJ1-5; no firm D call. The CDR3 runs 15 residues. Germline loops: CDR1 SGHTA, CDR2 FQGNSA. V lost 2 bases to trimming and J lost 6 bases, with 14 bases between them. The CDR3 sequence is CASSLLPAQGQPQHF. Written as DNA, the CDR3 is TGTGCCAGCAGCTTACTACCAGCCCAAGGTCAGCCCCAGCATTTT. The whole variable domain, filled in from reference TRBV7-2 and TRBJ1-5, reads GAGVSQSPSNKVTEKGKDVELRCDPISGHTALYWYRQSLGQGLEFLIYFQGNSAPDKSGLPSDRFSAERTGGSVSTLTIQRTQQEDSAVYLCASSLLPAQGQPQHFGDGTRLSIL.

J is TRBJ2-3 and V is TRBV10-3; 8 bases line up with TRBD2. The CDR3 is 14 residues long. CDR1 is ENHRY and CDR2 is SYGVKD in the germline V gene. Trimming removed 4 bases from V and 2 bases from J; junction bases left unmatched: 2. CDR3 DNA: TGTGCCATCAGTGCGCGGGAGGACACAGATACGCAGTATTTT. Translated: CAISAREDTDTQYF.

This chain joins TRBV27 and TRBJ2-7; TRBD2 matches at 8 bases. The CDR3 extends over 15 amino acids. V was pared by 7 bases and J by 2 bases, with 10 bases of the junction left unmatched. Germline assignment: CDR1 MNHEY and CDR2 SMNVEV (reference sequence). The CDR3 loop reads CASKLRREAAYEQYF. The CDR3 DNA follows: TGTGCCAGCAAACTAAGGCGGGAGGCCGCCTACGAGCAGTACTTC.

The CDR3 coding sequence is TGTGCCAGCAGCCGGAGGACTCGTGACAATGAGCAGTTCTTC. Amino acids: CASSRRTRDNEQFF. The genes are TRBV7-2 and TRBJ2-1; a possible D gene is TRBD2 (5 bases). The CDR3 covers 14 residues. V was clipped by 5 bases and J by 5 bases, with 13 bases between them. Per germline, CDR1 SGHTA and CDR2 FQGNSA.

The chain joins TRBV28 to TRBJ2-3; 9 nucleotides align to TRBD2. The CDR3 loop spans 21 amino acids. Trimming at V came to 1 base and at J to 4 bases, leaving 21 bases not matched to a gene. Germline V lookup: CDR1 MDHEN, CDR2 SYDVKM. Here the CDR3 reads CASSLFSQGRSREGVPDTQYF. CDR3 in DNA: TGTGCCAGCAGTTTATTTTCCCAGGGAAGGTCGCGGGAGGGAGTCCCAGATACGCAGTATTTT.

The rearrangement joins TRBV7-8 to TRBJ1-1; TRBD1 agrees at 7 bases. The CDR3 contains 13 residues. Germline CDR1 SGHVS, CDR2 FQNEAQ. Trimming at V came to 1 base and at J to 5 bases, leaving 1 base not matched to a gene. CDR3 sequence reads: CASSLVRGTEAFF. DNA for the CDR3: TGTGCCAGCAGCTTAGTCAGGGGGACTGAAGCTTTCTTT.

This clone has only a few counts. The chain has TRBV4-1 and TRBJ1-6; 8 bases fit TRBD1. Germline assignment: CDR1 MGHRA and CDR2 YSYEKL. J was trimmed by 4 bases and V by 4 bases; bases with no gene match: 3. CDR3 length: 15 amino acids. CDR3 nucleotide sequence: TGCGCCAGCAGCCCCTGGACAGGGTATAATTCACCCCTCCACTTT. This codes for CASSPWTGYNSPLHF.

V and J are TRBV29-1 and TRBJ2-7, with D tentatively TRBD2 (6 bases). The CDR3 runs 12 residues. CDR1 and CDR2 from the germline V gene are SQVTM and ANQGSEA. Trimming pared 3 bases from V and 4 bases from J, leaving 10 bases between. The CDR3 sequence: CSVELATYEQYF. The CDR3 DNA follows: TGCAGCGTTGAGCTAGCGACTTACGAGCAGTACTTC.

J is TRBJ1-2 and V is TRBV5-1, with a possible D match to TRBD1 (5 bases). With 0 bases removed from V and 8 bases from J, the gap between germline ends came to 14 bases. Germline lookup yields CDR1 SGHRS and CDR2 YFSETQ. The CDR3 is 14 amino acids. CDR3 loop: CASSLDGGWRGYTF. The CDR3 DNA reads as TGCGCCAGCAGCTTGGACGGGGGATGGAGAGGCTACACCTTC.

This clone was counted a few times. The CDR3 reads CASSMGAGVFQETQYF. The CDR3 DNA follows: TGTGCCAGTAGTATGGGAGCGGGAGTGTTTCAAGAGACCCAGTACTTC. The chain uses TRBV19 and TRBJ2-5; TRBD2 matches at 8 bases. Trimming removed 3 bases from V and 2 bases from J; junction bases left unmatched: 8. The germline CDR1 and CDR2 sequences are LNHDA and SQIVND (reference sequence). The CDR3 is 16 residues long.

The chain uses TRBV27 and TRBJ1-5, with a weak D call TRBD1 (6 bases). The length of the CDR3 is 17 residues. V was clipped by 5 bases and J by 5 bases, with 22 bases between them. CDR1 MNHEY and CDR2 SMNVEV come from the germline V gene (reference sequence). The CDR3 sequence: CASSAIPATGAHQPQHF. In nucleotides, the CDR3 is TGTGCCAGCAGTGCGATACCCGCCACGGGGGCACATCAGCCCCAGCATTTT.

This chain connects TRBV27 to TRBJ2-2; D gene uncertain. The germline V gene encodes CDR1 MNHEY and CDR2 SMNVEV (reference sequence). The CDR3 sequence is 14 residues long. V lost 2 bases and J lost 3, with 7 bases in between. CDR3 amino acids: CASSLMGDTGELFF. CDR3 coding DNA: TGTGCCAGCAGTTTAATGGGTGACACCGGGGAGCTGTTTTTT.

The chain employs TRBV7-2 and TRBJ2-7; 7 bases match TRBD1. V was clipped by 5 bases and J by 6 bases; unmatched bases: 13. CDR1 is SGHTA, CDR2 FQGNSA, per germline. CDR3 size: 15 residues. The CDR3 DNA sequence: TGTGCCAGCAGCCCGAGATGGGGACAGCAGACCGAGCAGTACTTC. It translates to CASSPRWGQQTEQYF.

The chain combines TRBV6-1 with TRBJ2-2; TRBD1 matches 12 bases. Unmatched junction bases numbered 8, after V lost 7 bases and J lost 8 bases. CDR3 length: 15 residues. CDR1 is MNHNS and CDR2 is SASEGT in the germline V gene. The CDR3 bases are TGTGCCAGCACCCCGGGACAGGGGGCTAAAGGGGAGCTGTTTTTT. It specifies CASTPGQGAKGELFF.

The V gene is TRBV28, the J gene TRBJ2-3; 8 nucleotides line up with TRBD2. V lost 6 bases and J lost 7; bases outside the gene matches: 9. Germline CDR1 is MDHEN and CDR2 is SYDVKM. This CDR3 spans 14 amino acids. This CDR3 is CASSLAGGGYTQYF. DNA of the CDR3: TGTGCCAGCAGCCTCGCGGGGGGCGGGTATACGCAGTATTTT. The full variable domain, completed using reference TRBV28 and TRBJ2-3, is DVKVTQSSRYLVKRTGEKVFLECVQDMDHENMFWYRQDPGLGLRLIYFSYDVKMKEKGDIPEGYSVSREKKERFSLILESASTNQTSMYLCASSLAGGGYTQYFGPGTRLTVL.

This clone was seen once. This sequence joins TRBV5-6 and TRBJ2-7, with 8 bases identical to TRBD1. This CDR3 has 16 amino acids. J lost 0 bases, V lost 0 bases, and 5 bases had no gene match. CDR1 is SGHDT, CDR2 YYEEEE, per germline. CDR3 DNA: TGTGCCAGCAGCTTGGAGACAGGGGACATCTCCTACGAGCAGTACTTC. It encodes CASSLETGDISYEQYF.